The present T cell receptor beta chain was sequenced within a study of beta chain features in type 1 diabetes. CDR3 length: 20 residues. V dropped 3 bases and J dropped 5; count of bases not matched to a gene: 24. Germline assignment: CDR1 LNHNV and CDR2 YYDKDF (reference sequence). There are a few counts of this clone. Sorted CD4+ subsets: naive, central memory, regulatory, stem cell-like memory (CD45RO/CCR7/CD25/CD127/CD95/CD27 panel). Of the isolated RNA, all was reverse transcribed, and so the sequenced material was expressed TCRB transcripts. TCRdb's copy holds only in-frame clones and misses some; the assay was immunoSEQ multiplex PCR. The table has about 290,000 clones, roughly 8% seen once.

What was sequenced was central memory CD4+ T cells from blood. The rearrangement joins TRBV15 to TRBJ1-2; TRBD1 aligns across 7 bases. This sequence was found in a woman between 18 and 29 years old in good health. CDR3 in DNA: TGTGCCACCAGCAGCACAAACATTCCTTACGGGACAGAGAAACCTTATGGCTACACCTTC. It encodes CATSSTNIPYGTEKPYGYTF.